The 32 T cell receptor beta chains presented below share a single source sample, sequenced in a study of shared clonotypes between healthy human individuals (dated by TCRdb to 2020 to 2021). The library was built by means of the immunoSEQ multiplex PCR assay. In its TCRdb copy, this immuneACCESS table keeps in-frame sequences only and misses some clones. Where compared with another copy, unresolved V genes explain less than half of these, and the others have no known cause. The sample table contains some 240,000 clones; only one count was recorded for 50% to 80% of them. Over 8.5% of the sample is held by the ten biggest clonotypes. The sample consisted of memory CD4+ T cells sorted from blood. Sample cell subset or site, as interpreted from the label and publication: CD45RA-negative fraction. The receptors originated from a man younger than 45 in good health.

The rearrangement links TRBV18 to TRBJ1-1; the D gene is possibly TRBD1 (5 bases). The CDR3 consists of 17 residues. Germline V gene data show CDR1 as KGHSH and CDR2 as LQKENI. Trimming stripped 0 bases from V and 0 bases from J, with 14 bases between. CDR3 in amino acids: CASSPPNPGQLNTEAFF. CDR3 bases: TGTGCCAGCTCACCACCGAACCCAGGGCAGTTGAACACTGAAGCTTTCTTT.

This CDR3 is CASSEQGFPTDTQYF. DNA for the CDR3: TGTGCCAGCAGTGAACAAGGTTTCCCCACAGATACGCAGTATTTT. The chain links TRBV2 to TRBJ2-3; no reliable D call. This CDR3 region has 15 residues. Per germline, CDR1 SNHLY and CDR2 FYNNEI. V was cut by 2 bases and J by 2 bases, with 11 bases left in between. Complete variable domain (other parts from reference TRBV2 and TRBJ2-3): EPEVTQTPSHQVTQMGQEVILRCVPISNHLYFYWYRQILGQKVEFLVSFYNNEISEKSEIFDDQFSVERPDGSNFTLKIRSTKLEDSAMYFCASSEQGFPTDTQYFGPGTRLTVL.

This clone showed up just a few times. In DNA, the CDR3 is TGTGCCAGCGGAGGGACAGCGAATGAAAAACTGTTTTTT. This gives the protein CASGGTANEKLFF. This chain connects TRBV2 to TRBJ1-4, with TRBD1 identical over 7 bases. This CDR3 has 13 residues. J gave up 5 bases and V 8 bases, and 5 bases lay outside the gene matches. Germline V gene data show CDR1 as SNHLY and CDR2 as FYNNEI.

This clone has just one count. The V gene is TRBV7-9, the J gene TRBJ2-7, with D possibly matching TRBD2 (5 bases). The CDR3 is 12 residues long. Germline V lookup: CDR1 SEHNR, CDR2 FQNEAQ (reference sequence). V was trimmed by 3 bases and J by 3 bases, leaving 6 bases between them. CDR3 region: CASSLEVYEQYF. The CDR3 nucleotides are TGTGCCAGCAGCTTGGAGGTCTACGAGCAGTACTTC.

The chain couples TRBV6-1 to TRBJ2-1; 9 bases agree with TRBD2. Trimming at V came to 9 bases and at J to 3 bases, leaving 3 bases not matched to a gene. Looked up from germline, CDR1 is MNHNS and CDR2 is SASEGT. The CDR3 length is 13 residues. CDR3 in DNA: TGTGCCAGTTTAGCGGGAGTCTACAATGAGCAGTTCTTC. It encodes CASLAGVYNEQFF.

The V call is TRBV7-2, the J call TRBJ2-2; D may correspond to TRBD1 or TRBD2 (5 bases each). Trimming pared 9 bases from V and 1 base from J, leaving 12 bases between. The germline V gene encodes CDR1 SGHTA and CDR2 FQGNSA. The CDR3 has 14 residues. CDR3 sequence: CASRGRVNTGELFF. The CDR3 DNA reads TGTGCCAGTAGGGGACGGGTGAACACCGGGGAGCTGTTTTTT.

The chain couples TRBV11-2 to TRBJ1-3; D gene ambiguous. V lost 1 base, J lost 0 bases, and 10 bases lay in between. The CDR3 spans 16 residues. From germline, CDR1 is SGHAT and CDR2 FQNNGV. CDR3 region: CASSLGPQSSGNTIYF. CDR3 nucleotide sequence: TGTGCCAGCAGCTTAGGTCCACAAAGCTCTGGAAACACCATATATTTT.

The genes are TRBV7-8 and TRBJ2-7; no firm D call. The V and J ends lost 4 bases and 0 bases respectively, with 16 bases between them. The germline V gene has CDR1 SGHVS and CDR2 FQNEAQ. The CDR3 is 16 residues long. CDR3 sequence reads: CASSSFAGMGSYEQYF. The CDR3 bases are TGTGCCAGCAGCTCGTTCGCAGGTATGGGCTCCTACGAGCAGTACTTC.

J is TRBJ1-5 and V is TRBV30, with TRBD1 as a possible D gene (6 bases). Germline V gene lookup returns CDR1 GTSNPN and CDR2 SVGIG (reference sequence). The CDR3 runs 14 residues. Between the trimmed V and J ends, which lost 3 bases and 2 bases, there was a span of 11 bases. CDR3 amino acids: CAWRGRGGNQPQHF. CDR3 sequence (DNA): TGTGCCTGGAGGGGCAGGGGCGGCAATCAGCCCCAGCATTTT.

The chain links TRBV5-4 to TRBJ1-1, with 9 bases fitting TRBD1. CDR3 length equals 13 residues. CDR1 and CDR2 from the germline V gene are SGHNT and YYREEE (reference sequence). Germline trimming cut 4 bases from V and 8 bases from J; bases unmatched to any gene: 6. The chain's CDR3 is CASSIQGALEAFF. CDR3 in DNA: TGTGCCAGCAGCATACAGGGGGCGCTAGAAGCTTTCTTT.

The V gene is TRBV27, the J gene TRBJ1-4; a possible D gene is TRBD1 (6 bases). This CDR3 is 16 amino acids long. V was cut by 8 bases and J by 3 bases, with 19 bases left in between. In germline, CDR1 is MNHEY, CDR2 SMNVEV (reference sequence). CDR3 nucleotides: TGTGCCAGCTCTATCTTCGGACAGAGCCCTAATGAAAAACTGTTTTTT. Its protein product is CASSIFGQSPNEKLFF.

The chain joins TRBV6-4 to TRBJ2-2, with 12 bases aligning to TRBD2. Germline CDR1 MRHNA, CDR2 SNTAGT. The V segment lost 0 bases and the J segment 3 bases; nucleotides outside the gene matches: 5. The CDR3 spans 18 residues. The CDR3 region has the DNA TGTGCCAGCAGTGACTCCGCTAGCGGGAGGGAGGACACCGGGGAGCTGTTTTTT. Encoded protein: CASSDSASGREDTGELFF.

The rearrangement joins TRBV28 to TRBJ2-7, with D unclear. From germline, CDR1 is MDHEN and CDR2 SYDVKM. V was shortened by 7 bases and J by 0 bases, with 16 bases between the two germline ends. The CDR3 has 15 amino acids. The CDR3 DNA is TGTGCCAGCATCTCTCCAAAAGGTTTCTCCTACGAGCAGTACTTC. Translation gives CASISPKGFSYEQYF. The variable domain in full, completed from reference TRBV28 and TRBJ2-7, reads DVKVTQSSRYLVKRTGEKVFLECVQDMDHENMFWYRQDPGLGLRLIYFSYDVKMKEKGDIPEGYSVSREKKERFSLILESASTNQTSMYLCASISPKGFSYEQYFGPGTRLTVT.

V gene TRBV28 combines with J gene TRBJ2-3; 8 bases are shared with TRBD1. The CDR3 covers 15 residues. With V trimmed by 3 bases and J by 1 base, 3 bases remained unmatched. The germline V gene encodes CDR1 MDHEN and CDR2 SYDVKM. The CDR3 region is CASSFGGQGTDTQYF. CDR3 sequence (DNA): TGTGCCAGCAGTTTCGGGGGACAGGGCACAGATACGCAGTATTTT. Variable domain in full (rest from reference TRBV28 and TRBJ2-3): DVKVTQSSRYLVKRTGEKVFLECVQDMDHENMFWYRQDPGLGLRLIYFSYDVKMKEKGDIPEGYSVSREKKERFSLILESASTNQTSMYLCASSFGGQGTDTQYFGPGTRLTVL.

This clone was seen repeatedly, ten times or more. The gene calls are TRBV2 and TRBJ2-7; TRBD2 aligns across 10 bases. J was trimmed by 4 bases and V by 0 bases; bases with no gene match: 6. Germline CDR1 and CDR2: SNHLY and FYNNEI. The CDR3 length is 16 residues. In nucleotides, the CDR3 is TGTGCCAGCAGTGAAGCAAAGGGACTAGCGTTGTACGAGCAGTACTTC. This sequence encodes CASSEAKGLALYEQYF. Full variable domain (outside the CDR3, taken from reference TRBV2 and TRBJ2-7): EPEVTQTPSHQVTQMGQEVILRCVPISNHLYFYWYRQILGQKVEFLVSFYNNEISEKSEIFDDQFSVERPDGSNFTLKIRSTKLEDSAMYFCASSEAKGLALYEQYFGPGTRLTVT.

The sample holds a few counts of this clone. The chain uses TRBV28 and TRBJ2-2, with D hard to call. The CDR3 totals 13 residues. V was cut by 6 bases and J by 3 bases, with 8 bases left in between. The germline V gene has CDR1 MDHEN and CDR2 SYDVKM. The CDR3 loop is CASRGPHTGELFF. The CDR3, as DNA: TGTGCCAGCAGAGGCCCGCACACCGGGGAGCTGTTTTTT.

The chain employs TRBV20-1 and TRBJ2-1; perhaps D is TRBD1 or TRBD2 (6 bases each). Germline CDR1 is DFQATT and CDR2 is SNEGSKA (reference sequence). CDR3 size: 10 residues. Trimming shortened V by 3 bases and J by 15 bases, and 12 bases separated the two germline ends. The CDR3 region has the DNA TGCAGTGCTAGTTCGGGGGCTCGGTTCTTC. Amino acids: CSASSGARFF.

The chain is built from TRBV19 and TRBJ2-1; 8 bases are shared with TRBD2. V was clipped by 9 bases and J by 8 bases; unmatched bases: 12. CDR3 length: 14 residues. CDR1 is LNHDA and CDR2 is SQIVND in the germline V gene (reference sequence). CDR3 loop: CASRKLADSDEQFF. DNA for the CDR3: TGTGCCAGCAGGAAACTAGCGGACTCCGATGAGCAGTTCTTC.

This clone turned up a few times. The rearrangement joins TRBV28 to TRBJ1-5, with 8 bases fitting TRBD1. Germline V gene lookup returns CDR1 MDHEN and CDR2 SYDVKM. The CDR3 extends over 13 amino acids. V lost 5 bases and J lost 7; bases outside the gene matches: 4. The CDR3 loop is CASSRTGSQPQHF. The CDR3 bases are TGTGCCAGCAGTAGGACAGGGTCCCAGCCCCAGCATTTT.

This clone was seen only once. The gene calls are TRBV27 and TRBJ1-2; 8 positions agree with TRBD1. Germline CDR1 MNHEY, CDR2 SMNVEV (reference sequence). V lost 4 bases and J lost 4; bases outside the gene matches: 17. The length of the CDR3 is 18 residues. CDR3 in amino acids: CASSSSLLGYRGGYGYTF. In DNA, the CDR3 is TGTGCCAGCAGTTCCAGTTTGCTGGGATACAGGGGGGGCTATGGCTACACCTTC.

To note about this clone: The same CDR3 can be traced to other DNA sequences in this sample. The J gene is TRBJ1-2, the V gene TRBV14; no firm D call. The germline V and J ends were trimmed by 3 bases and 1 base, with 6 bases remaining between them. The CDR3 extends over 13 amino acids. Germline CDR1 is SGHDN and CDR2 is FVKESK. In nucleotides, the CDR3 is TGTGCCAGCAGCCAGGGTGGTAACTATGGCTACACCTTC. Translating gives CASSQGGNYGYTF. The full variable domain, in which reference TRBV14 and TRBJ1-2 provide the parts outside the CDR3, is EAGVTQFPSHSVIEKGQTVTLRCDPISGHDNLYWYRRVMGKEIKFLLHFVKESKQDESGMPNNRFLAERTGGTYSTLKVQPAELEDSGVYFCASSQGGNYGYTFGSGTRLTVV.

This chain links TRBV19 with TRBJ1-5; no clear D. Germline lookup yields CDR1 LNHDA and CDR2 SQIVND (reference sequence). This CDR3 is 9 amino acids long. Trimming took off 7 bases at V and 9 bases at J, with 4 bases between the two ends. This CDR3 is CASIGPQHF. Here the CDR3 DNA reads TGTGCCAGTATAGGGCCCCAGCATTTT.

This chain uses TRBV30 with TRBJ2-2; D is perhaps TRBD1 or TRBD2 (5 bases each). V dropped 0 bases and J dropped 3 bases, with 14 bases sitting between them. The CDR3 runs to 16 residues. Germline lookup yields CDR1 GTSNPN and CDR2 SVGIG (reference sequence). In DNA form, the CDR3 reads TGTGCCTGGAGTGTACGGGGACCCGGCGACACCGGGGAGCTGTTTTTT. It codes for CAWSVRGPGDTGELFF.

CDR3 loop: CASRPTSGYNEQFF. CDR3 bases: TGTGCCAGCAGGCCTACTAGCGGTTACAATGAGCAGTTCTTC. V is TRBV2 and J is TRBJ2-1; 8 bases match TRBD2. The CDR3 spans 14 residues. CDR1 is SNHLY, CDR2 FYNNEI, per germline. The V gene end was trimmed by 6 bases and the J gene end by 4 bases; junction bases not matched to a gene: 5.

The V gene is TRBV5-1, the J gene TRBJ1-1; D is perhaps TRBD1 (5 bases). The CDR3 loop spans 14 amino acids. V lost 5 bases to trimming and J lost 3 bases, with 14 bases between them. CDR1 is SGHRS, CDR2 YFSETQ, per germline. The CDR3 bases are TGCGCCAGCAGGGCCGGGACGGTGGACACTGAAGCTTTCTTT. It codes for CASRAGTVDTEAFF.

This chain connects TRBV7-2 to TRBJ2-2, with TRBD1 identical over 8 bases. CDR3 length equals 14 residues. V lost 6 bases, J lost 4 bases, and 4 bases stayed unmatched. Germline V gene sequence: CDR1 SGHTA, CDR2 FQGNSA. CDR3 nucleotides: TGTGCCAGCAGGGGACAGGTCGCCACCGGGGAGCTGTTTTTT. Protein product: CASRGQVATGELFF.

J is TRBJ2-3 and V is TRBV18; no clear D. V lost 4 bases, J lost 0 bases, and 5 bases lay in between. Germline V gene data show CDR1 as KGHSH and CDR2 as LQKENI. The CDR3 extends over 13 amino acids. The CDR3 reads CASSQTSTDTQYF. The CDR3 DNA sequence: TGTGCCAGCTCACAAACTAGCACAGATACGCAGTATTTT.

V and J are TRBV29-1 and TRBJ1-1; D not resolved. The CDR3 is 9 amino acids. The ends were cut back, 3 bases at V and 5 bases at J, with 1 base in the middle. The germline V gene has CDR1 SQVTM and CDR2 ANQGSEA. Here the CDR3 DNA reads TGCAGCGTTGATACTGAAGCTTTCTTT. This encodes CSVDTEAFF.

This clone was counted a few times. J is TRBJ1-2 and V is TRBV14, with a weak D call TRBD1 (5 bases). This CDR3 is 14 amino acids long. Looked up from germline, CDR1 is SGHDN and CDR2 is FVKESK. Trimming took off 4 bases at V and 2 bases at J, with 11 bases between the two ends. The CDR3 protein is CASSRTRANYGYTF. CDR3 nucleotides: TGTGCCAGCAGCCGGACCAGGGCAAACTATGGCTACACCTTC.

V usage is TRBV7-9 and J usage is TRBJ2-2, with D possibly being TRBD2 (6 bases). V dropped 3 bases and J dropped 4 bases, with 15 bases sitting between them. The length of the CDR3 is 16 residues. The germline CDR1 and CDR2 sequences are SEHNR and FQNEAQ (reference sequence). The CDR3 is CASSFEVGGVTGELFF. CDR3 nucleotides: TGTGCCAGCAGCTTTGAAGTTGGAGGGGTCACCGGGGAGCTGTTTTTT.

This clone has at least ten counts. The CDR3 sequence: CASSDRLAGANEQFF. Here the CDR3 DNA reads TGTGCCAGCAGCGACCGACTAGCGGGAGCTAATGAGCAGTTCTTC. V gene TRBV7-2 combines with J gene TRBJ2-1, with 12 nucleotides matching TRBD2. J was trimmed by 7 bases and V by 5 bases; bases with no gene match: 6. This CDR3 is 15 amino acids long. From germline, CDR1 is SGHTA and CDR2 FQGNSA.

A few counts support this clone. The chain recombines TRBV2 with TRBJ2-7; D may correspond to TRBD1 or TRBD2 (6 bases each). The CDR3 runs to 13 residues. V dropped 6 bases and J dropped 4 bases, with 13 bases sitting between them. Germline lookup yields CDR1 SNHLY and CDR2 FYNNEI. The CDR3 reads CASSYRGPYEQYF. The CDR3 coding sequence is TGTGCCAGCAGCTATCGGGGGCCATACGAGCAGTACTTC.